This T cell receptor beta chain was obtained from a study of T cells in tuberculosis. The overall study: CD1B tetramers identified T cells specific for mycobacterial lipid GMM.

Turning to this clone: The junction differs from germline at one of its ends, possibly a read error.

Assay used: immunoSEQ multiplex PCR; TCRdb lists only in-frame clones, some missing. The sample holds around 26,000 clones, nearly 97% seen once. Germline values: CDR1 MNHNS, CDR2 SASEGT. CDR3 size: 14 residues. The sample was PBMCs. The clonotype was recovered from a donor aged 10-35 years with latent tuberculosis or without tuberculosis infection. The chain couples TRBV6-1 to TRBJ2-5, with 12 bases identical to TRBD2. CDR3 sequence reads: CASSATSGGPGFHF. The CDR3 bases are TGTGCCAGCAGTGCTACTAGCGGGGGGCCCGGTTTTCACTTC.